The entry below describes one TCR beta chain. Its specificity is unknown. No cell sorting was done before RNA was extracted from the tissue. Chemotherapy-naive patients with new lung cancer underwent thoracic surgery in China, August–November 2014. A modified ARM-PCR protocol with three rounds of nested PCR amplified TCRbeta. TCRdb reprocessed the multiplex PCR reads via MiXCR and lists one record per CDR3 protein. This table has about 200,000 distinct CDR3 sequences, about 76% appearing once. These data belong to a study of tumor and adjacent non-tumor tissue in lung cancer. Whole-study findings and limits: Normal lung showed higher cumulative top 100 clone frequency than tumor.

Specimen: lung tumor tissue. This TCR came from a man aged 60 to 75 with non-small cell lung cancer.

CDR3 loop: CAISAFDRGQEEAQYF. The CDR3 nucleotides read TGTGCCATCAGTGCGTTTGACAGGGGGCAGGAGGAGGCCCAGTACTTC. This chain links TRBV10-3 with TRBJ2-5; TRBD1 matches 10 bases. J was trimmed by 9 bases and V by 4 bases; bases with no gene match: 14. Germline V gene sequence: CDR1 ENHRY, CDR2 SYGVKD. The CDR3 runs 16 residues.